The rows below give T cell receptor beta chains drawn from one sample of a study of CD8 T cells in Susac syndrome. TCRdb reanalysed the immunoSEQ multiplex PCR reads using MiXCR and keeps one entry per CDR3 protein. This table holds 100,000 or so distinct CDR3 sequences, 85% to 95% found once. The sample taken for sequencing was CD8+ T cells from PBMCs. The receptor source for this set is a human donor in good health. Each CDR3 is given with its conserved first and last residue. D genes are given only for firm matches. Clone size is given for some rows only: seen once, a few or many times, or a class if the clone is expanded.

v_call: TRBV29-1; clone_size: -; d_call: -; j_call: TRBJ2-1; cdr3_aa: CSVEGASRKGSYNEQFF; cdr3_nt: TGCAGCGTTGAAGGCGCGAGCAGGAAAGGCTCCTACAATGAGCAGTTCTTC
v_call: TRBV6-5; clone_size: -; d_call: -; j_call: TRBJ1-1; cdr3_aa: CASRQGPTEAFF; cdr3_nt: TGTGCCAGCAGACAGGGTCCCACTGAAGCTTTCTTT
v_call: TRBV5-1; clone_size: -; d_call: -; j_call: TRBJ1-4; cdr3_aa: CASSSVASETNEKLFF; cdr3_nt: TGCGCCAGCAGCTCCGTTGCCAGTGAAACTAATGAAAAACTGTTTTTT
v_call: TRBV7-9; clone_size: -; d_call: -; j_call: TRBJ2-7; cdr3_aa: CASSIAGHAAYEQYF; cdr3_nt: TGTGCCAGCAGCATCGCCGGACACGCTGCCTACGAGCAGTACTTC
v_call: TRBV9; clone_size: -; d_call: -; j_call: TRBJ2-2; cdr3_aa: CASSPRSEGNTGELFF; cdr3_nt: TGTGCCAGCAGCCCGCGGTCGGAGGGGAACACCGGGGAGCTGTTTTTT
v_call: TRBV20-1; clone_size: -; d_call: TRBD2; j_call: TRBJ2-5; cdr3_aa: CSAGRSGRGQETQYF; cdr3_nt: TGCAGTGCCGGTCGTAGCGGGAGAGGGCAAGAGACCCAGTACTTC
v_call: TRBV7-2; clone_size: -; d_call: -; j_call: TRBJ2-3; cdr3_aa: CASSLARVPDTQYF; cdr3_nt: TGTGCCAGCAGCTTAGCTCGCGTACCAGATACGCAGTATTTT
v_call: TRBV19; clone_size: -; d_call: TRBD1; j_call: TRBJ2-5; cdr3_aa: CASSDARDSQETQYF; cdr3_nt: TGTGCCAGTAGTGACGCCCGGGACAGCCAAGAGACCCAGTACTTC
v_call: TRBV6-2/TRBV6-3; clone_size: -; d_call: -; j_call: TRBJ1-5; cdr3_aa: CASSYSAGDYSNQPQHF; cdr3_nt: TGTGCCAGCAGTTACTCGGCCGGGGACTATAGCAATCAGCCCCAGCATTTT
v_call: TRBV7-2; clone_size: -; d_call: -; j_call: TRBJ1-1; cdr3_aa: CASSLDGGGTEVFF; cdr3_nt: TGTGCCAGCAGCTTAGACGGGGGGGGGACTGAAGTTTTCTTT
v_call: TRBV9; clone_size: once; d_call: TRBD2; j_call: TRBJ2-7; cdr3_aa: CASSVAGTSSYEQYF; cdr3_nt: TGTGCCAGCAGCGTCGCCGGGACTAGCTCCTACGAGCAGTACTTC
v_call: TRBV20-1; clone_size: -; d_call: -; j_call: TRBJ1-2; cdr3_aa: CSARDTSGRNYGYTF; cdr3_nt: TGCAGTGCTAGAGACACCTCCGGGCGGAACTATGGCTACACCTTC
v_call: TRBV27; clone_size: -; d_call: TRBD1; j_call: TRBJ1-5; cdr3_aa: CASRRQGAMDPQHF; cdr3_nt: TGTGCCAGCAGACGACAGGGGGCTATGGATCCCCAGCATTTT
v_call: TRBV20-1; clone_size: -; d_call: -; j_call: TRBJ1-1; cdr3_aa: CSARVKSSRVNTEAFF; cdr3_nt: TGCAGTGCTAGAGTTAAGTCCAGCCGCGTGAACACTGAAGCTTTCTTT
v_call: TRBV9; clone_size: -; d_call: TRBD2; j_call: TRBJ2-3; cdr3_aa: CASSSDAGTSGRDTQYF; cdr3_nt: TGTGCCAGCAGCTCTGACGCCGGGACTAGCGGGAGAGATACGCAGTATTTT
v_call: TRBV20-1; clone_size: -; d_call: -; j_call: TRBJ1-5; cdr3_aa: CSAREPGRGGSNQPQHF; cdr3_nt: TGCAGTGCTAGAGAGCCGGGCAGGGGCGGTAGCAATCAGCCCCAGCATTTT
v_call: TRBV9; clone_size: -; d_call: -; j_call: TRBJ2-2; cdr3_aa: CASSEGGAGTGELFF; cdr3_nt: TGTGCCAGCAGCGAGGGCGGGGCTGGCACCGGGGAGCTGTTTTTT
v_call: TRBV7-9; clone_size: -; d_call: TRBD1; j_call: TRBJ1-2; cdr3_aa: CASSLTGQGAFNYGYTF; cdr3_nt: TGTGCCAGCAGCTTAACTGGACAGGGGGCATTTAACTATGGCTACACCTTC
v_call: TRBV29-1; clone_size: -; d_call: -; j_call: TRBJ2-3; cdr3_aa: CSGAPGLAADTQYF; cdr3_nt: TGCAGCGGGGCGCCGGGGTTAGCGGCAGATACGCAGTATTTT
v_call: TRBV5-1; clone_size: -; d_call: -; j_call: TRBJ2-1; cdr3_aa: CASSLAVRRDRGYSEQFF; cdr3_nt: TGCGCCAGCAGCTTGGCCGTTCGGAGGGACCGGGGTTACAGTGAGCAGTTCTTC
v_call: TRBV4-2; clone_size: -; d_call: TRBD2; j_call: TRBJ2-1; cdr3_aa: CASNQGLAGYNEQFF; cdr3_nt: TGTGCCAGCAACCAGGGACTAGCGGGGTACAATGAGCAGTTCTTC
v_call: TRBV2; clone_size: -; d_call: -; j_call: TRBJ1-5; cdr3_aa: CASRYSRSNQPQHF; cdr3_nt: TGTGCCAGCAGATATAGCAGGAGCAATCAGCCCCAGCATTTT
v_call: TRBV7-9; clone_size: -; d_call: TRBD1; j_call: TRBJ1-5; cdr3_aa: CASSRGQGGNSNQPQHF; cdr3_nt: TGTGCCAGCAGCCGAGGACAGGGGGGAAATAGCAATCAGCCCCAGCATTTT
v_call: TRBV7-3; clone_size: -; d_call: -; j_call: TRBJ2-5; cdr3_aa: CASSPNWGTRKYF; cdr3_nt: TGTGCCAGCAGCCCGAATTGGGGAACTAGAAAGTACTTC
v_call: TRBV7-9; clone_size: -; d_call: TRBD2; j_call: TRBJ2-1; cdr3_aa: CASSLGAGGLDEQFF; cdr3_nt: TGTGCCAGCAGCTTGGGAGCGGGAGGGTTAGATGAGCAGTTCTTC
v_call: TRBV7-3; clone_size: once; d_call: -; j_call: TRBJ2-1; cdr3_aa: CASSLQGPGAGEQFF; cdr3_nt: TGTGCCAGCAGCTTACAGGGCCCCGGAGCAGGGGAGCAGTTCTTC
v_call: TRBV19; clone_size: -; d_call: TRBD1; j_call: TRBJ2-4; cdr3_aa: CASSAGTGRTKNIQYF; cdr3_nt: TGTGCCAGTAGTGCGGGGACAGGGCGGACCAAAAACATTCAGTACTTC
v_call: TRBV6-5; clone_size: -; d_call: -; j_call: TRBJ1-2; cdr3_aa: CASSYRAASGYTF; cdr3_nt: TGTGCCAGCAGTTACCGTGCTGCTAGTGGCTACACCTTC
v_call: TRBV3-1; clone_size: -; d_call: TRBD1; j_call: TRBJ2-2; cdr3_aa: CASSERGLGNTGELFF; cdr3_nt: TGTGCCAGCAGCGAAAGGGGGCTCGGGAACACCGGGGAGCTGTTTTTT
v_call: TRBV20-1; clone_size: -; d_call: -; j_call: TRBJ1-1; cdr3_aa: CSARALGRTDGNTEAFF; cdr3_nt: TGCAGTGCTAGAGCTCTGGGGCGGACGGACGGAAACACTGAAGCTTTCTTT
v_call: TRBV7-2; clone_size: -; d_call: -; j_call: TRBJ2-5; cdr3_aa: CASSPPPSKETQYF; cdr3_nt: TGTGCCAGCAGCCCACCGCCCTCGAAAGAGACCCAGTACTTC
v_call: TRBV7-9; clone_size: -; d_call: -; j_call: TRBJ2-2; cdr3_aa: CASSGWTTKMTGELFF; cdr3_nt: TGTGCCAGCAGCGGATGGACTACAAAAATGACCGGGGAGCTGTTTTTT
v_call: TRBV7-2; clone_size: -; d_call: -; j_call: TRBJ2-7; cdr3_aa: CASSRTTGSVEQYF; cdr3_nt: TGTGCCAGCAGTCGTACCACAGGGTCCGTCGAGCAGTACTTC
v_call: TRBV6-1; clone_size: -; d_call: TRBD2; j_call: TRBJ2-3; cdr3_aa: CASRGLALSTDTQYF; cdr3_nt: TGTGCCAGCAGGGGACTAGCGCTGAGCACAGATACGCAGTATTTT
v_call: TRBV30; clone_size: -; d_call: TRBD1; j_call: TRBJ2-7; cdr3_aa: CAWRRDSGATYEQYF; cdr3_nt: TGTGCCTGGAGGAGGGACAGCGGCGCAACTTACGAGCAGTACTTC
v_call: TRBV4-1; clone_size: once; d_call: -; j_call: TRBJ1-1; cdr3_aa: CASSPGGGEAFF; cdr3_nt: TGCGCCAGCAGCCCGGGGGGGGGAGAAGCTTTCTTT
v_call: TRBV4-1; clone_size: -; d_call: -; j_call: TRBJ1-2; cdr3_aa: CASSQDVGRPTYGYTF; cdr3_nt: TGCGCCAGCAGCCAAGATGTTGGCAGGCCGACCTATGGCTACACCTTC
v_call: TRBV20-1; clone_size: -; d_call: -; j_call: TRBJ1-2; cdr3_aa: CSATLKGFYGYTF; cdr3_nt: TGCAGTGCTACTCTGAAGGGTTTCTATGGCTACACCTTC
v_call: TRBV5-4; clone_size: -; d_call: -; j_call: TRBJ2-3; cdr3_aa: CASSLSSTRTDTQYF; cdr3_nt: TGTGCCAGCAGCTTGTCTAGCACGCGCACAGATACGCAGTATTTT
v_call: TRBV19; clone_size: once; d_call: TRBD1; j_call: TRBJ1-2; cdr3_aa: CATLQARDRGAYGYTF; cdr3_nt: TGTGCCACCCTCCAAGCTCGGGACAGGGGCGCCTATGGCTACACCTTC
v_call: TRBV5-1; clone_size: -; d_call: -; j_call: TRBJ2-5; cdr3_aa: CASSSQKETQYF; cdr3_nt: TGCGCCAGCAGCTCACAGAAAGAGACCCAGTACTTC
v_call: TRBV19; clone_size: few; d_call: TRBD1; j_call: TRBJ1-2; cdr3_aa: CASSFGQGAGYGYTF; cdr3_nt: TGTGCCAGTAGTTTCGGACAGGGGGCTGGCTATGGCTACACCTTC
v_call: TRBV9; clone_size: -; d_call: TRBD1; j_call: TRBJ1-1; cdr3_aa: CASSVTTGENTEAFF; cdr3_nt: TGTGCCAGCAGCGTTACGACAGGGGAAAACACTGAAGCTTTCTTT
v_call: TRBV6-2/TRBV6-3; clone_size: -; d_call: -; j_call: TRBJ2-2; cdr3_aa: CASSTNTGELFF; cdr3_nt: TGTGCCAGCAGCACGAATACCGGGGAGCTGTTTTTT
v_call: TRBV4-1; clone_size: few; d_call: -; j_call: TRBJ1-1; cdr3_aa: CASSQEGQGGEAFF; cdr3_nt: TGCGCCAGCAGCCAAGAGGGGCAGGGAGGTGAAGCTTTCTTT
v_call: TRBV20-1; clone_size: few; d_call: -; j_call: TRBJ2-3; cdr3_aa: CSALHMDTQYF; cdr3_nt: TGCAGTGCTCTTCATATGGATACGCAGTATTTT
v_call: TRBV14; clone_size: -; d_call: -; j_call: TRBJ2-7; cdr3_aa: CASKRGSGDGYEQYF; cdr3_nt: TGTGCCAGCAAACGAGGTTCGGGGGACGGCTACGAGCAGTACTTC
v_call: TRBV10-3; clone_size: -; d_call: TRBD2; j_call: TRBJ2-7; cdr3_aa: CAIRTGGSYEQYF; cdr3_nt: TGTGCCATTAGGACGGGGGGCTCCTACGAGCAGTACTTC
v_call: TRBV19; clone_size: once; d_call: TRBD2; j_call: TRBJ2-7; cdr3_aa: CASSISGLGSREQYF; cdr3_nt: TGTGCCAGTAGTATATCGGGACTAGGGTCTCGCGAGCAGTACTTC
v_call: TRBV6-1; clone_size: -; d_call: -; j_call: TRBJ1-3; cdr3_aa: CASSLGLSGNTIYF; cdr3_nt: TGTGCCAGCAGCCTCGGGCTCTCTGGAAACACCATATATTTT
v_call: TRBV5-1; clone_size: -; d_call: -; j_call: TRBJ2-7; cdr3_aa: CASTVSYEQYF; cdr3_nt: TGCGCCAGCACTGTCTCCTACGAGCAGTACTTC
v_call: TRBV7-7; clone_size: few; d_call: -; j_call: TRBJ2-7; cdr3_aa: CASSLGVSYEQYF; cdr3_nt: TGTGCTAGCAGCTTGGGGGTAAGCTACGAGCAGTACTTC
v_call: TRBV14; clone_size: -; d_call: -; j_call: TRBJ1-2; cdr3_aa: CASSLSGASGYTF; cdr3_nt: TGTGCCAGCAGCCTTTCAGGGGCCAGCGGCTACACCTTC
v_call: TRBV14; clone_size: -; d_call: TRBD1; j_call: TRBJ2-1; cdr3_aa: CASSPRVTGEYNEQFF; cdr3_nt: TGTGCCAGCAGCCCAAGAGTTACAGGGGAGTACAATGAGCAGTTCTTC
v_call: TRBV4-1; clone_size: -; d_call: -; j_call: TRBJ2-7; cdr3_aa: CASSQDPTAGEQYF; cdr3_nt: TGCGCCAGCAGCCAAGACCCCACGGCTGGTGAGCAGTACTTC
v_call: TRBV29-1; clone_size: -; d_call: -; j_call: TRBJ2-7; cdr3_aa: CSVLISSGYEQYF; cdr3_nt: TGCAGCGTTCTTATCTCAAGTGGGTACGAGCAGTACTTC
v_call: TRBV10-3; clone_size: -; d_call: -; j_call: TRBJ2-7; cdr3_aa: CAAMTDYEQYF; cdr3_nt: TGTGCCGCCATGACCGACTACGAGCAGTACTTC
v_call: TRBV20-1; clone_size: -; d_call: -; j_call: TRBJ2-1; cdr3_aa: CSARVEGARNEQFF; cdr3_nt: TGCAGTGCTAGAGTTGAGGGAGCAAGAAATGAGCAGTTCTTC